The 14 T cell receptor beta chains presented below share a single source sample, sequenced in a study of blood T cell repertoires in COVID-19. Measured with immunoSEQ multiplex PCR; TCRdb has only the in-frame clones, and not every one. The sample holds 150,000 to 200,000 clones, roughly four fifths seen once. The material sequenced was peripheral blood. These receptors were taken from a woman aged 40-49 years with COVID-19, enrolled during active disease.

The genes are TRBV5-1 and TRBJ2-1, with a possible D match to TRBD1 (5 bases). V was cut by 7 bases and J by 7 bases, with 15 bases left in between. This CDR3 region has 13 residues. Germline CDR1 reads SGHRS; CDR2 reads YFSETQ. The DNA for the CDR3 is TGCGCCAGCGGCCCGGACCAGGGTAATGAGCAGTTCTTC. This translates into CASGPDQGNEQFF.

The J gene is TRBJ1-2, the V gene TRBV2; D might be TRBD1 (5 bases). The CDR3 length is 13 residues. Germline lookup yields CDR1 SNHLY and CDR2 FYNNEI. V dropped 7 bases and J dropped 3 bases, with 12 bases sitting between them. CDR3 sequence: CASIGRTHYGYTF. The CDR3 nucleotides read TGTGCCAGCATAGGCAGGACACACTATGGCTACACCTTC.

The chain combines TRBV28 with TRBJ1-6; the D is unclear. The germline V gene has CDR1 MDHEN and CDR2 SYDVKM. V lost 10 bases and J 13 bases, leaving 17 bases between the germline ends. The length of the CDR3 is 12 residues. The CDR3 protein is CAIGGGLRPLHF. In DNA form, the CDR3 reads TGTGCCATAGGCGGCGGCCTAAGGCCCCTCCACTTT.

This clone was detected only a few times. This chain's CDR3 is CASSRGVRGTEAFF. The CDR3 DNA reads TGTGCCAGCAGCAGGGGGGTTCGAGGCACTGAAGCTTTCTTT. The J gene is TRBJ1-1, the V gene TRBV27; 7 positions agree with TRBD1. Losses at the gene ends were 6 bases for V and 4 bases for J; bases not matched to a gene: 8. The CDR3 length is 14 residues. CDR1 and CDR2 (germline): MNHEY, SMNVEV (reference sequence).

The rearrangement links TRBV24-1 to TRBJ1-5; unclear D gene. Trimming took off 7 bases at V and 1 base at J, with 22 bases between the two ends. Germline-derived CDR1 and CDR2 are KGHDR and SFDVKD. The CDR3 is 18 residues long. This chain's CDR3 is CATSPLRSREWSNQPQHF. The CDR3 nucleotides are TGTGCCACCAGCCCGCTTCGTTCGCGGGAATGGAGCAATCAGCCCCAGCATTTT.

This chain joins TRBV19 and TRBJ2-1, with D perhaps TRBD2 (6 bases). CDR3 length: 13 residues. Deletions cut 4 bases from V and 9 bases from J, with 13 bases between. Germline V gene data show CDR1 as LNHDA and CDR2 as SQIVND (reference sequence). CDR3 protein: CASSTGRSGEQFF. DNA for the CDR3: TGTGCCAGTAGTACTGGGAGGTCAGGTGAGCAGTTCTTC.

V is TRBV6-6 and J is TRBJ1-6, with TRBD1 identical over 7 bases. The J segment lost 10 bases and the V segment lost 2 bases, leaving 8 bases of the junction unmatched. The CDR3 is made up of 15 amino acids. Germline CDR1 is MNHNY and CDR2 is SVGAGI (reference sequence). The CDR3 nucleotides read TGTGCCAGCAGTTACCTGACAGGGCCGGGGTCACCCCTCCACTTT. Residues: CASSYLTGPGSPLHF.

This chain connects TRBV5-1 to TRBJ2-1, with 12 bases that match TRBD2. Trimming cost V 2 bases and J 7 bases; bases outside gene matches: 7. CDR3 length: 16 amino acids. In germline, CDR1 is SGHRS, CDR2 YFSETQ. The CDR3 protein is CASSFLAGGPSNEQFF. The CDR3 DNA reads TGCGCCAGCAGCTTCCTAGCGGGAGGGCCCTCAAATGAGCAGTTCTTC.

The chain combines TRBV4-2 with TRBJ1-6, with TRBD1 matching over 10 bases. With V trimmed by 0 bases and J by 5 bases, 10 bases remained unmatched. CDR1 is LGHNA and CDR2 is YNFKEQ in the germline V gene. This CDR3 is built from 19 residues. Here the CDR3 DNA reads TGTGCCAGCAGCCAAGAACTCGGTGGGACAGGGGTAAATAATTCACCCCTCCACTTT. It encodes CASSQELGGTGVNNSPLHF.

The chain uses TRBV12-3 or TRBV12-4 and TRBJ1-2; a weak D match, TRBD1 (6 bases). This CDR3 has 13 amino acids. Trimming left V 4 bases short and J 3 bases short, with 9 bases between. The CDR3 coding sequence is TGTGCCAGCAGTTACGACAGGCACTATGGCTACACCTTC. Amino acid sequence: CASSYDRHYGYTF.

For the CDR3, the DNA is TGTGCCAGCAGCTTACAGGGGCAAGAGACCCAGTACTTC. The encoded protein is CASSLQGQETQYF. J is TRBJ2-5 and V is TRBV7-3; tentative D call: TRBD1 (6 bases). V was cut by 2 bases and J by 2 bases, with 6 bases left in between. Germline assignment: CDR1 SGHTA and CDR2 FQGTGA. This CDR3 is 13 amino acids long. Full variable domain (outside the CDR3, taken from reference TRBV7-3 and TRBJ2-5): GAGVSQTPSNKVTEKGKYVELRCDPISGHTALYWYRQSLGQGPEFLIYFQGTGAADDSGLPNDRFFAVRPEGSVSTLKIQRTERGDSAVYLCASSLQGQETQYFGPGTRLLVL.

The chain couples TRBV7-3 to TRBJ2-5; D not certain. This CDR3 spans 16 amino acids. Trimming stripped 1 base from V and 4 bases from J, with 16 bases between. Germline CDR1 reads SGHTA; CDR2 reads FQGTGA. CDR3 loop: CASSLNPPSDGETQYF. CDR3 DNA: TGTGCCAGCAGCTTAAATCCCCCAAGCGATGGAGAGACCCAGTACTTC.

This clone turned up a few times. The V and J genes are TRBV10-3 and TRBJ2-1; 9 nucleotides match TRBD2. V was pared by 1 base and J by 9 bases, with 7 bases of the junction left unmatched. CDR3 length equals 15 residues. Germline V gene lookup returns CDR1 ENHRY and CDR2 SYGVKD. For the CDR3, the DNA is TGTGCCATCAGTGAGTGGTCTAGCGGGAACGTTGAGCAGTTCTTC. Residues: CAISEWSSGNVEQFF.

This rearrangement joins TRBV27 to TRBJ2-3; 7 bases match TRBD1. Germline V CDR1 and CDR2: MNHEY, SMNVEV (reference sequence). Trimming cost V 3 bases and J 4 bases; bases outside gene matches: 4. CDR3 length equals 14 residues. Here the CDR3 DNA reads TGTGCCAGCAGTTTGGGCAGGGGGTCAGATACGCAGTATTTT. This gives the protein CASSLGRGSDTQYF.